What follows are 17 T cell receptor beta chains derived from one specimen sequenced in a study of cytomegalovirus exposure and HLA in healthy donors. With 60 Vbeta and 13 Jbeta primers, the PCR was carried out. TCRdb's copy holds only in-frame clones and misses some; the assay was immunoSEQ multiplex PCR. Of 150,000 to 200,000 clones detected, 79% appear once; the ten largest clones hold roughly 1.4%. Sequencing was done on a sample of PBMCs. The receptors here all came from a woman aged 50 to 60 in good health and CMV-seronegative.

J is TRBJ1-2 and V is TRBV5-1; TRBD1 is a possible D gene (6 bases). The germline V gene has CDR1 SGHRS and CDR2 YFSETQ. V was pared by 2 bases and J by 0 bases, with 17 bases between. This CDR3 comprises 17 residues. CDR3 loop: CASSFGTRQVSNYGYTF. CDR3 DNA: TGCGCCAGCAGCTTTGGAACCAGACAGGTTTCTAACTATGGCTACACCTTC.

Only a few counts were recorded for this clone. This sequence joins TRBV30 and TRBJ1-1; D is perhaps TRBD1 (6 bases). The CDR3 extends over 16 amino acids. The germline V gene encodes CDR1 GTSNPN and CDR2 SVGIG (reference sequence). Trimming stripped 0 bases from V and 4 bases from J, with 18 bases between. The CDR3 DNA sequence: TGTGCCTGGAGTGTAAGGGGGGGGGTAGGTGTCACTGAAGCTTTCTTT. Protein: CAWSVRGGVGVTEAFF.

The chain uses TRBV28 and TRBJ2-5; TRBD2 matches 7 bases. The CDR3 runs to 16 residues. Germline-derived CDR1 and CDR2 are MDHEN and SYDVKM. V lost 7 bases, J lost 5 bases, and 16 bases stayed unmatched. The CDR3 loop reads CASTLGPASGEETQYF. The CDR3 DNA reads as TGTGCCAGCACCCTTGGCCCCGCTAGCGGAGAGGAGACCCAGTACTTC.

The chain joins TRBV7-2 to TRBJ1-1, with 7 bases aligning to TRBD1. The ends lost 5 bases at V and 7 bases at J; junction bases unmatched: 4. Germline assignment: CDR1 SGHTA and CDR2 FQGNSA. The length of the CDR3 is 12 residues. The CDR3 DNA sequence: TGTGCCAGCAGCCAGACAGGGCTTGAAGCTTTCTTT. Encoded protein: CASSQTGLEAFF.

The rearrangement uses TRBV9 and TRBJ2-5; D remains unclear. This CDR3 has 15 residues. CDR1 is SGDLS, CDR2 YYNGEE, per germline. Trimming left V 0 bases short and J 5 bases short, with 14 bases between. The CDR3 spells CASSVEAEFPETQYF. The CDR3 bases are TGTGCCAGCAGCGTAGAGGCGGAGTTCCCGGAGACCCAGTACTTC.

V is TRBV7-3 and J is TRBJ2-2; 11 positions agree with TRBD2. Germline CDR1 reads SGHTA; CDR2 reads FQGTGA. The CDR3 contains 15 residues. The J segment lost 7 bases and the V segment lost 3 bases, leaving 4 bases of the junction unmatched. The CDR3 bases are TGTGCCAGCAGCTTTCTAGCGGGGGGAGTCGGGGAGCTGTTTTTT. It yields the protein CASSFLAGGVGELFF. Drawing the rest from reference TRBV7-3 and TRBJ2-2, the complete variable domain is GAGVSQTPSNKVTEKGKYVELRCDPISGHTALYWYRQSLGQGPEFLIYFQGTGAADDSGLPNDRFFAVRPEGSVSTLKIQRTERGDSAVYLCASSFLAGGVGELFFGEGSRLTVL.

V and J are TRBV20-1 and TRBJ2-7, with a weak D call TRBD2 (5 bases). V was trimmed by 5 bases and J by 6 bases, leaving 8 bases between them. The CDR3 covers 10 residues. Germline CDR1 is DFQATT and CDR2 is SNEGSKA (reference sequence). CDR3 protein: CSAFRGEQYF. The CDR3 region has the DNA TGCAGTGCTTTTCGGGGCGAGCAGTACTTC.

The chain employs TRBV9 and TRBJ2-1, with TRBD2 identical over 12 bases. After removal of 3 bases from V and 6 bases from J, the junction contained 7 bases not matched to a gene. CDR3 length: 16 residues. Germline loops: CDR1 SGDLS, CDR2 YYNGEE. The chain's CDR3 is CASSGGLAGGLNEQFF. The DNA for the CDR3 is TGTGCCAGCAGCGGGGGACTAGCGGGTGGTCTCAATGAGCAGTTCTTC. The complete variable domain, with remaining parts taken from reference TRBV9 and TRBJ2-1, reads DSGVTQTPKHLITATGQRVTLRCSPRSGDLSVYWYQQSLDQGLQFLIQYYNGEERAKGNILERFSAQQFPDLHSELNLSSLELGDSALYFCASSGGLAGGLNEQFFGPGTRLTVL.

The J gene is TRBJ2-2, the V gene TRBV6-4, with 8 bases identical to TRBD2. After removal of 5 bases from V and 5 bases from J, the junction contained 4 bases not matched to a gene. In germline, CDR1 is MRHNA, CDR2 SNTAGT. This CDR3 has 14 amino acids. CDR3 sequence (DNA): TGTGCCAGCAGTTTTGTAGCGGGGACCGGGGAGCTGTTTTTT. Translated: CASSFVAGTGELFF.

This rearrangement joins TRBV7-9 to TRBJ1-1; TRBD1 might be the D (6 bases). Germline lookup yields CDR1 SEHNR and CDR2 FQNEAQ (reference sequence). This CDR3 spans 17 amino acids. V lost 8 bases, J lost 0 bases, and 22 bases lay in between. The CDR3 sequence is CASRRGHRPDMNTEAFF. The CDR3 DNA reads TGTGCCAGCCGCAGGGGACATCGACCAGACATGAACACTGAAGCTTTCTTT.

This clone was seen once. The chain uses TRBV7-9 and TRBJ1-2; no firm D call. Between the trimmed V and J ends, which lost 1 base and 4 bases, there was a span of 7 bases. The germline gives CDR1 SEHNR, CDR2 FQNEAQ (reference sequence). CDR3 length: 13 amino acids. CDR3 bases: TGTGCCAGCAGCTTAGTACAGTTCTATGGCTACACCTTC. Its protein is CASSLVQFYGYTF.

J is TRBJ2-7 and V is TRBV4-1; D remains unclear. V dropped 1 base and J dropped 6 bases, with 10 bases sitting between them. The CDR3 is 13 amino acids. CDR1 and CDR2 from the germline V gene are MGHRA and YSYEKL. As DNA, the CDR3 is TGCGCCAGCAGCCAAGGTCCCCTCAGCGAGCAGTACTTC. Residues: CASSQGPLSEQYF.

The chain uses TRBV28 and TRBJ1-4; D gene unclear. Germline V gene sequence: CDR1 MDHEN, CDR2 SYDVKM. Between the trimmed V and J ends, which lost 6 bases and 4 bases, there was a span of 18 bases. This CDR3 has 16 amino acids. This chain's CDR3 is CASRTDRARDNEKLFF. The CDR3 bases are TGTGCCAGCAGAACCGACCGGGCGCGGGATAATGAAAAACTGTTTTTT.

This clone has a handful of counts. The chain combines TRBV4-2 with TRBJ1-1; tentative D call: TRBD1 (5 bases). Germline V gives CDR1 LGHNA, CDR2 YNFKEQ. The V end was cut by 5 bases, the J end by 5 bases, with 9 bases between. CDR3 size: 12 residues. The CDR3 loop is CASSLRGTEAFF. Here the CDR3 DNA reads TGTGCCAGCAGCTTAAGGGGAACTGAAGCTTTCTTT.

This clone was seen a handful of times. The genes are TRBV9 and TRBJ2-3; a weak D match, TRBD1 (6 bases). This CDR3 is built from 12 residues. V lost 1 base and J lost 6, with 6 bases in between. From germline, CDR1 is SGDLS and CDR2 YYNGEE. The CDR3 bases are TGTGCCAGCAGCGTAACAGGGGATACGCAGTATTTT. It yields the protein CASSVTGDTQYF.

The J gene is TRBJ2-1, the V gene TRBV23-1; D gene ambiguous. TRBV23-1 is noted as an ORF with a role that remains uncertain. The CDR3 contains 12 residues. Trimming took 3 bases from V and 9 from J, leaving 9 bases between them. CDR3 bases: TGCGCCAGCAGTCACTCCCCTGTTGAGCAGTTCTTC. Its protein product is CASSHSPVEQFF.

The chain uses TRBV5-4 and TRBJ1-2; D gene uncertain. Germline CDR1 is SGHNT and CDR2 is YYREEE (reference sequence). V was clipped by 0 bases and J by 8 bases, with 17 bases between them. This CDR3 is 15 amino acids long. Written as DNA, the CDR3 is TGTGCCAGCAGCTTGGGCGGTCATCGAGAGGAAGGCTACACCTTC. It translates to CASSLGGHREEGYTF.